Shown below are 17 T cell receptor beta chains from a single sample sequenced in a study of cytomegalovirus exposure and HLA in healthy donors. The protocol was immunoSEQ multiplex PCR, while the TCRdb copy is restricted to in-frame clones and leaves out a portion. The sample records a few hundred thousand clones, about 90% being singletons. Sequenced input: PBMCs. All receptors derive from a woman aged 18-29 years in good health and CMV-seronegative.

This chain links TRBV5-6 with TRBJ1-2; 7 bases match TRBD1. The CDR3 has 13 amino acids. Germline CDR1 is SGHDT and CDR2 is YYEEEE. V shed 4 bases, J shed 6 bases, and the junction held 6 bases outside the gene matches. CDR3 amino acids: CASSQTGLDGYTF. Written as DNA, the CDR3 is TGTGCCAGCAGCCAGACAGGGTTGGATGGCTACACCTTC. Together with reference TRBV5-6 and TRBJ1-2, the CDR3 gives the full variable domain: DAGVTQSPTHLIKTRGQQVTLRCSPKSGHDTVSWYQQALGQGPQFIFQYYEEEERQRGNFPDRFSGHQFPNYSSELNVNALLLGDSALYLCASSQTGLDGYTFGSGTRLTVV.

The chain has TRBV28 and TRBJ1-1; TRBD1 matches 9 bases. This CDR3 has 14 residues. Germline-derived CDR1 and CDR2 are MDHEN and SYDVKM. V trimming: 0 bases; J trimming: 5 bases; junction bases outside the gene matches: 1. The CDR3 spells CASSLWGTGTEAFF. The CDR3 DNA follows: TGTGCCAGCAGTTTATGGGGGACAGGGACTGAAGCTTTCTTT.

The rearrangement joins TRBV28 to TRBJ2-6; possibly TRBD2 for D (7 bases). CDR3 length: 20 residues. Trimming left V 1 base short and J 3 bases short, with 22 bases between. CDR1 and CDR2 (germline): MDHEN, SYDVKM. The CDR3: CASSLFTFGGRFGGANVLTF. The CDR3 nucleotides read TGTGCCAGCAGTTTATTCACGTTCGGGGGGCGATTCGGTGGGGCCAACGTCCTGACTTTC. The full variable domain, completed using reference TRBV28 and TRBJ2-6, is DVKVTQSSRYLVKRTGEKVFLECVQDMDHENMFWYRQDPGLGLRLIYFSYDVKMKEKGDIPEGYSVSREKKERFSLILESASTNQTSMYLCASSLFTFGGRFGGANVLTFGAGSRLTVL.

V and J are TRBV19 and TRBJ2-3; TRBD2 aligns across 12 bases. Germline V gene lookup returns CDR1 LNHDA and CDR2 SQIVND (reference sequence). Trimming cost V 9 bases and J 2 bases; bases outside gene matches: 12. The CDR3 runs 17 residues. Here the CDR3 DNA reads TGTGCCAGCGTGACTAGCGGGGGACTAGCGGACACAGATACGCAGTATTTT. Its translation: CASVTSGGLADTDTQYF.

The chain recombines TRBV6-6 with TRBJ2-5, with 10 bases that match TRBD2. CDR3 size: 14 residues. The germline V gene encodes CDR1 MNHNY and CDR2 SVGAGI (reference sequence). Unmatched junction bases numbered 5, after V lost 7 bases and J lost 3 bases. The CDR3 nucleotides read TGTGCCAGCAATCCAGCGGGGGGGGAAGAGACCCAGTACTTC. It specifies CASNPAGGEETQYF.

Note on this clone: The same CDR3 can be traced to other DNA sequences in this sample. The chain joins TRBV27 to TRBJ1-6; D remains ambiguous. This CDR3 region has 15 residues. CDR1 is MNHEY and CDR2 is SMNVEV in the germline V gene (reference sequence). V was cut by 2 bases and J by 0 bases, with 5 bases left in between. CDR3 sequence: CASSLGSSYNSPLHF. The CDR3 nucleotides are TGTGCCAGCAGTTTAGGGAGCTCCTATAATTCACCCCTCCACTTT.

The CDR3 DNA sequence: TGTGCCAGCACCGACCGAGGTTCCACTGAAGCTTTCTTT. Amino acids: CASTDRGSTEAFF. The J gene is TRBJ1-1, the V gene TRBV6-1; D gene unclear. V gave up 7 bases and J gave up 4 bases, with 13 bases separating them. Germline V gene lookup returns CDR1 MNHNS and CDR2 SASEGT. CDR3 length: 13 residues.

The chain carries TRBV18 and TRBJ1-5; 7 nucleotides align to TRBD1. The CDR3 loop spans 15 amino acids. J was trimmed by 7 bases and V by 4 bases; bases with no gene match: 10. Germline CDR1 is KGHSH and CDR2 is LQKENI. In DNA, the CDR3 is TGTGCCAGCTCACTCCTCGACAGGGAAGGACAGCCCCAGCATTTT. This encodes CASSLLDREGQPQHF. The full variable domain, with the rest looked up from reference TRBV18 and TRBJ1-5, is NAGVMQNPRHLVRRRGQEARLRCSPMKGHSHVYWYRQLPEEGLKFMVYLQKENIIDESGMPKERFSAEFPKEGPSILRIQQVVRGDSAAYFCASSLLDREGQPQHFGDGTRLSIL.

The CDR3 region has the DNA TGTGCCAGCTCACCGGGACTAGCGGCTTCCTACGAGCAGTACGTC. Translation gives CASSPGLAASYEQYV. This chain uses TRBV18 with TRBJ2-7; TRBD2 matches at 11 bases. V shed 3 bases and J 1 base; nucleotides not matched to a gene: 2. CDR3 length: 15 amino acids. The V gene's germline CDR1 is KGHSH and CDR2 LQKENI.

The V gene is TRBV28, the J gene TRBJ1-1; 7 bases agree with TRBD1. Germline V gene lookup returns CDR1 MDHEN and CDR2 SYDVKM. The ends lost 5 bases at V and 3 bases at J; junction bases unmatched: 6. CDR3 length: 14 amino acids. The CDR3 here is CASSPGGGHTEAFF. CDR3 sequence (DNA): TGTGCCAGCAGTCCCGGAGGGGGCCACACTGAAGCTTTCTTT. Drawing the rest from reference TRBV28 and TRBJ1-1, the complete variable domain is DVKVTQSSRYLVKRTGEKVFLECVQDMDHENMFWYRQDPGLGLRLIYFSYDVKMKEKGDIPEGYSVSREKKERFSLILESASTNQTSMYLCASSPGGGHTEAFFGQGTRLTVV.

A single count supports this clone. The rearrangement links TRBV28 to TRBJ1-2; TRBD1 matches at 7 bases. Germline trimming cut 7 bases from V and 2 bases from J; bases unmatched to any gene: 10. Per the germline V gene, CDR1 is MDHEN and CDR2 is SYDVKM. This CDR3 has 15 residues. This CDR3 is CASTPGQDRNYGYTF. CDR3 in DNA: TGTGCCAGCACGCCAGGACAGGACCGAAACTATGGCTACACCTTC.

The CDR3 loop is CASSQGRRGAGDTQYF. The CDR3 nucleotides are TGTGCCAGCAGCCAAGGGCGCCGGGGGGCTGGGGATACGCAGTATTTT. The rearrangement uses TRBV4-2 and TRBJ2-3, with TRBD2 as a possible D gene (7 bases). The CDR3 is made up of 16 amino acids. Germline CDR1 and CDR2: LGHNA and YNFKEQ. Between the trimmed V and J ends, which lost 1 base and 6 bases, there was a span of 17 bases.

The chain uses TRBV4-1 and TRBJ2-5; TRBD2 agrees at 14 bases. The CDR3 is 15 residues long. The trim removed 4 bases at V and 2 bases at J, leaving 0 bases unmatched. Per germline, CDR1 MGHRA and CDR2 YSYEKL. CDR3 coding DNA: TGCGCCAGCAGCCGACTAGCGGGGGGGCAAGAGACCCAGTACTTC. It encodes CASSRLAGGQETQYF.

The rearrangement uses TRBV4-1 and TRBJ1-1; unclear D gene. This CDR3 region has 13 residues. Trimming removed 5 bases from V and 1 base from J, with 8 bases in between. CDR1 and CDR2 from the germline V gene are MGHRA and YSYEKL. CDR3 nucleotide sequence: TGCGCCAGCAGCACACGGGAGAACACTGAAGCTTTCTTT. Translated, it gives CASSTRENTEAFF.

The rearrangement uses TRBV25-1 and TRBJ2-7; 10 bases line up with TRBD2. Germline V lookup: CDR1 MGHDK, CDR2 SYGVNS. The CDR3 contains 18 residues. Unmatched junction bases numbered 13, after V lost 5 bases and J lost 0 bases. In DNA, the CDR3 is TGTGCCAGCAGTCCTCCACGAGATACTAGCGGGGTCTCCTACGAGCAGTACGTC. As protein: CASSPPRDTSGVSYEQYV.

J is TRBJ2-3 and V is TRBV6-5, with D perhaps matching TRBD1 (6 bases). The ends were cut back, 8 bases at V and 4 bases at J, with 13 bases in the middle. This CDR3 is 13 amino acids long. Germline V CDR1 and CDR2: MNHEY, SVGAGI. For the CDR3, the DNA is TGTGCCAGCGGTACAGGGTTCCCAGATACGCAGTATTTT. It codes for CASGTGFPDTQYF.

The genes are TRBV30 and TRBJ2-7, with 7 positions matching TRBD1. Looked up from germline, CDR1 is GTSNPN and CDR2 is SVGIG (reference sequence). This CDR3 contains 13 residues. V was clipped by 3 bases and J by 2 bases; unmatched bases: 4. This CDR3 is CAWSWDRAYEQYF. CDR3 DNA: TGTGCCTGGAGCTGGGACAGAGCCTACGAGCAGTACTTC.